Here is one TCR beta chain with its context. Its antigen is as yet unknown. A second PCR, run for about 7 to 11 cycles, used a sample-barcoded 5' primer plus a J-beta primer mix. Each CDR3 protein gets one entry after TCRdb re-called the 5' RACE reads with MiXCR. Counted here are hundreds of thousands of distinct CDR3 sequences, 45% to 70% occurring once; the ten biggest clones make up around 24%. This sample was included in a study of blood T cells in healthy people across ages. Study outcomes and limitations: Researchers said unsorted PBMCs prevented a conclusive naive versus antigen-experienced comparison.

The CDR3 runs to 16 residues. The germline gives CDR1 DFQATT, CDR2 SNEGSKA (reference sequence). V dropped 5 bases and J dropped 2; count of bases not matched to a gene: 5. The source of this sequence is a man aged 35-49 years in good health. Sequenced sample: blood. The rearrangement links TRBV20-1 to TRBJ2-6; 11 nucleotides line up with TRBD1. The chain's CDR3 is CSAYGTGGAGANVLTF. For the CDR3, the DNA is TGCAGTGCTTACGGGACAGGGGGTGCTGGGGCCAACGTCCTGACTTTC.